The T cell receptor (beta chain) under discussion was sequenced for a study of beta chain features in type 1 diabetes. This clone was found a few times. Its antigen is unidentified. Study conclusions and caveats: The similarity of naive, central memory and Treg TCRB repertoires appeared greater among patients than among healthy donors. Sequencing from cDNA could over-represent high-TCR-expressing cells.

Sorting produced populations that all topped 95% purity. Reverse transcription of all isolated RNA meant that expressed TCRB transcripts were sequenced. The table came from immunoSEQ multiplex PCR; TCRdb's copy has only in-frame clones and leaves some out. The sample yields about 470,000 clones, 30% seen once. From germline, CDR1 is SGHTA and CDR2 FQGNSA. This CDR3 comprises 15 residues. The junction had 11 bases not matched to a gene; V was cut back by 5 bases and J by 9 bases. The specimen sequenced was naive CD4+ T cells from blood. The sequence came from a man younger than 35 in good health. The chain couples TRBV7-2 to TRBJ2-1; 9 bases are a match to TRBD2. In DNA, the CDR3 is TGTGCCAGCAGCCCGCGACTAGCGGAGGGGGGTGAGCAGTTCTTC. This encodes CASSPRLAEGGEQFF.